Presented here are 15 T cell receptor beta chains from one specimen sequenced in a study of OX40 agonist ivuxolimab in advanced cancers. Libraries were prepared by immunoSEQ multiplex PCR; TCRdb keeps only in-frame clonotypes and omits some of them. This sample has over 75,000 clones, with roughly 92% found just once. The sequences come from CD4+ or CD8+ T cells sorted from blood, collected in a trial of the OX40 agonist ivuxolimab. The source of these receptors is an adult with an advanced solid tumor such as melanoma, head and neck, liver or kidney cancer.

The chain joins TRBV4-2 to TRBJ2-7, with D possibly TRBD2 on 5 matching bases. With 4 bases removed from V and 7 bases from J, the gap between germline ends came to 17 bases. Germline CDR1 LGHNA, CDR2 YNFKEQ. The CDR3 is 14 residues long. Here the CDR3 DNA reads TGTGCCAGCAGCCGGACGGACTTTGGGGAAGAGCAGTACTTC. The encoded protein is CASSRTDFGEEQYF.

The genes are TRBV28 and TRBJ2-7, with D possibly being TRBD2 (7 bases). V shed 4 bases and J shed 5 bases, with 18 bases lying between them. The CDR3 has 15 amino acids. The germline CDR1 and CDR2 sequences are MDHEN and SYDVKM. The CDR3 DNA is TGTGCCAGCAGTTGGGGGGGCCAGGGCGGGCACGAGCAGTACTTC. Its translation: CASSWGGQGGHEQYF.

The chain has TRBV7-9 and TRBJ2-7; D is uncertain. CDR1 is SEHNR, CDR2 FQNEAQ, per germline (reference sequence). The CDR3 loop spans 13 amino acids. The germline V and J ends were trimmed by 5 bases and 1 base, with 9 bases remaining between them. The CDR3 DNA is TGTGCCAGCAGCCAAGGGCCTTCCTACGAGCAGTACTTC. Translating gives CASSQGPSYEQYF.

This sequence joins TRBV7-8 and TRBJ2-5; 7 nucleotides align to TRBD1. Germline-derived CDR1 and CDR2 are SGHVS and FQNEAQ. This CDR3 is built from 15 residues. The trim removed 6 bases at V and 3 bases at J, leaving 10 bases unmatched. The CDR3 protein is CASSSDRVPEETQYF. For the CDR3, the DNA is TGTGCCAGCAGTAGTGACAGGGTTCCCGAAGAGACCCAGTACTTC.

The chain carries TRBV11-2 and TRBJ1-2; TRBD1 matches at 7 bases. V trimming: 3 bases; J trimming: 7 bases; junction bases outside the gene matches: 5. The CDR3 length is 13 residues. Germline-derived CDR1 and CDR2 are SGHAT and FQNNGV. The CDR3 DNA follows: TGTGCCAGCAGCTTGCGACAGGGTAGTGGCTACACCTTC. This encodes CASSLRQGSGYTF. Based on the CDR3 plus reference TRBV11-2 and TRBJ1-2, the full variable domain is EAGVAQSPRYKIIEKRQSVAFWCNPISGHATLYWYQQILGQGPKLLIQFQNNGVVDDSQLPKDRFSAERLKGVDSTLKIQPAKLEDSAVYLCASSLRQGSGYTFGSGTRLTVV.

The chain joins TRBV15 to TRBJ2-3, with D maybe TRBD2 (6 bases). This CDR3 comprises 17 residues. Germline assignment: CDR1 LNHNV and CDR2 YYDKDF (reference sequence). The V end lost 1 base, the J end lost 3 bases, and 17 bases lay between the germline ends. The DNA of the CDR3 is TGTGCCACCAGCAGAGCGATACTAGCTGTCGAGACAGATACGCAGTATTTT. The encoded protein is CATSRAILAVETDTQYF.

This clone was seen just once. The V call is TRBV27, the J call TRBJ2-7; tentative D call: TRBD1 (6 bases). This CDR3 is built from 13 residues. Germline CDR1 MNHEY, CDR2 SMNVEV (reference sequence). V shed 8 bases and J shed 2 bases, with 13 bases lying between them. CDR3 sequence: CASPTGRTYEQYF. CDR3 bases: TGTGCCAGCCCGACAGGCAGAACCTACGAGCAGTACTTC.

The chain has TRBV18 and TRBJ2-3; no clear D gene. CDR1 KGHSH and CDR2 LQKENI come from the germline V gene. The V and J ends lost 0 bases and 2 bases respectively, with 6 bases between them. The CDR3 extends over 14 amino acids. The CDR3 is CASSPPSYTDTQYF. CDR3 sequence (DNA): TGTGCCAGCTCACCACCATCGTACACAGATACGCAGTATTTT.

The chain is built from TRBV6-1 and TRBJ2-3; 7 nucleotides align to TRBD2. Germline V gene sequence: CDR1 MNHNS, CDR2 SASEGT. The V gene end was trimmed by 7 bases and the J gene end by 5 bases; junction bases not matched to a gene: 6. This CDR3 region has 13 residues. CDR3 DNA sequence: TGTGCCAGCAAGGGAGGGGTCCAAGATACGCAGTATTTT. Amino acid sequence: CASKGGVQDTQYF.

This clone was found a few times. This chain uses TRBV28 with TRBJ1-5; D is ambiguous. Trimming took 2 bases from V and 0 from J, leaving 8 bases between them. Germline CDR1 and CDR2: MDHEN and SYDVKM. This CDR3 region has 15 residues. The CDR3 bases are TGTGCCAGCAGTTTAAGAGGGAATAGCAATCAGCCCCAGCATTTT. Translated, it gives CASSLRGNSNQPQHF.

This clone was counted only a few times. This chain links TRBV11-1 with TRBJ2-6, with D perhaps TRBD2 (5 bases). CDR3 length equals 15 residues. V lost 3 bases, J lost 0 bases, and 6 bases lay in between. Per germline, CDR1 SGHAT and CDR2 FQDESV (reference sequence). CDR3 coding DNA: TGTGCCAGCAGCTTTGGAGGCTCTGGGGCCAACGTCCTGACTTTC. Translating it yields CASSFGGSGANVLTF.

V usage is TRBV11-3 and J usage is TRBJ2-1, with no clear D. The CDR3 has 15 residues. Looked up from germline, CDR1 is SGHNT and CDR2 is YENEEA. V lost 2 bases to trimming and J lost 6 bases, with 14 bases between them. DNA of the CDR3: TGTGCCAGCAGCTTAATGGCAGGTGGAACCAATGAGCAGTTCTTC. Amino acid sequence: CASSLMAGGTNEQFF.

The chain uses TRBV30 and TRBJ1-6; the D gene is possibly TRBD1 (5 bases). Germline V gives CDR1 GTSNPN, CDR2 SVGIG (reference sequence). The CDR3 consists of 13 residues. Trimming took off 2 bases at V and 10 bases at J, with 12 bases between the two ends. CDR3 DNA: TGTGCCTGGAGTCGGGGCCCTGAGTCACCCCTCCACTTT. Translating gives CAWSRGPESPLHF.

V and J are TRBV5-4 and TRBJ1-5; D not certain. Germline V gene lookup returns CDR1 SGHNT and CDR2 YYREEE (reference sequence). The V end was cut by 0 bases, the J end by 5 bases, with 6 bases between. This CDR3 contains 13 residues. CDR3: CASSLDLYQPQHF. The CDR3 DNA reads as TGTGCCAGCAGCTTGGACCTCTATCAGCCCCAGCATTTT.

V and J are TRBV28 and TRBJ2-7; 7 nucleotides align to TRBD2. With V trimmed by 4 bases and J by 2 bases, 8 bases remained unmatched. The germline V gene has CDR1 MDHEN and CDR2 SYDVKM. The CDR3 consists of 15 residues. The CDR3 DNA reads TGTGCCAGCAGTTCCCCGGGGGGACCCACCTACGAGCAGTACTTC. This sequence encodes CASSSPGGPTYEQYF.